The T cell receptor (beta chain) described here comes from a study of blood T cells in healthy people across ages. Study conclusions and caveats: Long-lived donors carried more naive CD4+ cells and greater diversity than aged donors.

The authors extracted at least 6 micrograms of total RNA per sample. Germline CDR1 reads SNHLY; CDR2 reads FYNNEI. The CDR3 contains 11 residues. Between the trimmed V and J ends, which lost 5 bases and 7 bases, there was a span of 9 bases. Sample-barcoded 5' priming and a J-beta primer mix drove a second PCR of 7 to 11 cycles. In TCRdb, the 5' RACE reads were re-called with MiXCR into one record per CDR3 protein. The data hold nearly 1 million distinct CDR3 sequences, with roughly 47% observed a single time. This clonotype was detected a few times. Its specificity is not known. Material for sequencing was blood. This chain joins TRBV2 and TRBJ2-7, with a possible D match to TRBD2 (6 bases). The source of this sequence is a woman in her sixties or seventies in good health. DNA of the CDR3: TGTGCCAGCAGTAGGACTATTGAGCAGTACTTC. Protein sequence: CASSRTIEQYF.